A single sample is the source of the 30 T cell receptor beta chains below, sequenced in a study of blood T cell repertoires in COVID-19. Only in-frame clones appear in the TCRdb table, and some are missing; sequencing was by immunoSEQ multiplex PCR. The sample lists 150,000 or so clones, approximately 78% seen once, with over 12% in the top ten. Material for sequencing was peripheral blood. The origin of the receptors is a human donor with acute or convalescent COVID-19. The donor label of this sample is uncertain.

V usage is TRBV6-6 and J usage is TRBJ2-2, with TRBD2 as a possible D gene (5 bases). The length of the CDR3 is 14 residues. CDR1 and CDR2 from the germline V gene are MNHNY and SVGAGI (reference sequence). V was pared by 8 bases and J by 3 bases, with 13 bases between. CDR3 coding DNA: TGTGCCAGCGCGGAGAGGGTTGACACCGGGGAGCTGTTTTTT. This sequence encodes CASAERVDTGELFF.

The V call is TRBV6-5, the J call TRBJ1-2; 8 positions match TRBD1. The CDR3 sequence is 13 residues long. V lost 7 bases, J lost 7 bases, and 8 bases stayed unmatched. The germline V gene has CDR1 MNHEY and CDR2 SVGAGI. Here the CDR3 reads CASTPTGVGGYTF. CDR3 sequence (DNA): TGTGCCAGCACCCCGACAGGGGTGGGTGGCTACACCTTC.

The chain combines TRBV7-2 with TRBJ1-1; D not resolved. There are 13 residues in the CDR3. Between the trimmed V and J ends, which lost 1 base and 4 bases, there was a span of 7 bases. Germline CDR1 is SGHTA and CDR2 is FQGNSA. The CDR3 loop is CASSLGSGTEAFF. CDR3 nucleotide sequence: TGTGCCAGCAGCTTAGGGAGCGGCACTGAAGCTTTCTTT.

The chain is built from TRBV23-1 and TRBJ1-1; D possibly corresponds to TRBD1 (5 bases). TRBV23-1 is noted as an ORF with a role that remains uncertain. Trimming stripped 0 bases from V and 1 base from J, with 9 bases between. CDR3 length: 15 amino acids. CDR3 protein: CASSQSSDRNTEAFF. The CDR3 region has the DNA TGCGCCAGCAGTCAATCGTCAGACAGGAACACTGAAGCTTTCTTT.

The chain recombines TRBV5-1 with TRBJ1-4, with 8 bases lining up with TRBD1. The CDR3 covers 15 residues. The germline V gene has CDR1 SGHRS and CDR2 YFSETQ. V trimming: 3 bases; J trimming: 5 bases; junction bases outside the gene matches: 6. The CDR3 bases are TGCGCCAGCAGCTCAGACAGGGGAGGGAATGAAAAACTGTTTTTT. Translation: CASSSDRGGNEKLFF.

This chain connects TRBV25-1 to TRBJ1-4; 11 bases line up with TRBD1. Losses at the gene ends were 5 bases for V and 6 bases for J; bases not matched to a gene: 5. Germline CDR1 MGHDK, CDR2 SYGVNS. This CDR3 is built from 15 residues. CDR3 residues: CASSPDRGLDEKLFF. The CDR3 region has the DNA TGTGCCAGCAGTCCGGACAGGGGGCTTGATGAAAAACTGTTTTTT. Full variable domain (outside the CDR3, taken from reference TRBV25-1 and TRBJ1-4): EADIYQTPRYLVIGTGKKITLECSQTMGHDKMYWYQQDPGMELHLIHYSYGVNSTEKGDLSSESTVSRIRTEHFPLTLESARPSHTSQYLCASSPDRGLDEKLFFGSGTQLSVL.

The chain employs TRBV2 and TRBJ1-1, with 8 bases identical to TRBD1. Trimming at V came to 6 bases and at J to 11 bases, leaving 14 bases not matched to a gene. CDR3 length: 14 residues. Germline V gives CDR1 SNHLY, CDR2 FYNNEI. CDR3 loop: CASSRDRSNSVAFF. The DNA of the CDR3 is TGTGCCAGCAGCCGGGACAGGTCCAATTCGGTGGCTTTCTTT.

A note on this clone: At the DNA level, this CDR3 is encoded by other sequences in the same sample as well. The chain joins TRBV6-5 to TRBJ1-5; TRBD1 matches at 7 bases. CDR1 and CDR2 from the germline V gene are MNHEY and SVGAGI. The length of the CDR3 is 14 residues. Trimming cost V 6 bases and J 3 bases; bases outside gene matches: 5. This CDR3 reads CASRRTGDNQPQHF. For the CDR3, the DNA is TGTGCCAGCAGACGTACAGGGGACAATCAGCCCCAGCATTTT.

For the CDR3, the DNA is TGTGCCGATATCGAAGGGGGACAGTCCAATGGCTACACCTTC. This encodes CADIEGGQSNGYTF. The chain combines TRBV7-2 with TRBJ1-2; TRBD1 agrees at 7 bases. Trimming cost V 11 bases and J 6 bases; bases outside gene matches: 15. This CDR3 region has 14 residues. Germline loops: CDR1 SGHTA, CDR2 FQGNSA.

The chain uses TRBV4-2 and TRBJ2-7, with TRBD1 identical over 7 bases. CDR3 length equals 14 residues. In germline, CDR1 is LGHNA, CDR2 YNFKEQ. The ends lost 1 base at V and 4 bases at J; junction bases unmatched: 4. CDR3 DNA: TGTGCCAGCAGCCAAGGACTACAGGGGTACGAGCAGTACTTC. Its translation: CASSQGLQGYEQYF.

V is TRBV30 and J is TRBJ1-2; 7 bases fit TRBD1. CDR3 length: 13 amino acids. Germline V gene lookup returns CDR1 GTSNPN and CDR2 SVGIG (reference sequence). V lost 5 bases to trimming and J lost 8 bases; unmatched junction nucleotides: 11. The chain's CDR3 is CAWDRQGPAGYTF. The CDR3 DNA sequence: TGTGCCTGGGATAGACAGGGCCCGGCAGGCTACACCTTC.

The CDR3 protein is CASSYAPGVGNTIYF. Here the CDR3 DNA reads TGTGCCAGCAGTTACGCCCCGGGTGTTGGAAACACCATATATTTT. J is TRBJ1-3 and V is TRBV6-5; D is undetermined. The CDR3 extends over 15 amino acids. Germline loops: CDR1 MNHEY, CDR2 SVGAGI. V shed 2 bases and J shed 3 bases, with 11 bases lying between them.

The rearrangement links TRBV20-1 to TRBJ1-3; D uncertain. V was shortened by 3 bases and J by 1 base, with 7 bases between the two germline ends. Germline CDR1 DFQATT, CDR2 SNEGSKA (reference sequence). There are 13 residues in the CDR3. The CDR3 loop reads CSASAGSGNTIYF. For the CDR3, the DNA is TGCAGTGCTAGTGCGGGTTCTGGAAACACCATATATTTT.

This clone came up once. The CDR3 spells CASSEAAGTGELFF. The CDR3 DNA sequence: TGTGCCAGCAGTGAAGCCGCAGGGACCGGGGAGCTGTTTTTT. The chain joins TRBV2 to TRBJ2-2; the D gene is possibly TRBD1 (5 bases). The CDR3 spans 14 residues. Trimming removed 0 bases at V and 5 bases at J, with 7 bases between. Germline CDR1 and CDR2: SNHLY and FYNNEI.

This clone was seen more than once but under ten times. The rearrangement links TRBV19 to TRBJ1-6; D is possibly TRBD1 (6 bases). Per the germline V gene, CDR1 is LNHDA and CDR2 is SQIVND (reference sequence). The CDR3 spans 12 residues. Trimming cost V 7 bases and J 7 bases, with 8 bases left between them. In nucleotides, the CDR3 is TGTGCCAGTAACAGGGTAAATTCACCCCTCCACTTT. It yields the protein CASNRVNSPLHF.

This clone appeared a few times. The genes are TRBV12-3 or TRBV12-4 and TRBJ1-2; 9 nucleotides agree with TRBD1. The trim removed 6 bases at V and 8 bases at J, leaving 7 bases unmatched. There are 13 residues in the CDR3. CDR3 in DNA: TGTGCCAGCAGCCGGGACAGGGTAGGAGGCTACACCTTC. Translation: CASSRDRVGGYTF.

The J gene is TRBJ1-2, the V gene TRBV29-1; 7 bases match TRBD1. The CDR3 extends over 12 amino acids. Germline CDR1 SQVTM, CDR2 ANQGSEA. V shed 6 bases and J 4 bases; nucleotides not matched to a gene: 5. In nucleotides, the CDR3 is TGCAGCGTCTCGACAGGGTTCTATGGCTACACCTTC. Translating gives CSVSTGFYGYTF.

V is TRBV5-1 and J is TRBJ1-2; perhaps TRBD1 as D (6 bases). CDR1 and CDR2 (germline): SGHRS, YFSETQ. The CDR3 runs 13 residues. Trimming removed 4 bases from V and 4 bases from J, with 11 bases in between. The CDR3 DNA reads TGCGCCAGCAGCGAGGACAGATTCTATGGCTACACCTTC. It is translated as CASSEDRFYGYTF.

The CDR3 loop reads CASSSGGDGNGYTF. CDR3 DNA sequence: TGTGCCAGCAGTTCGGGGGGGGACGGAAATGGCTACACCTTC. The V call is TRBV6-5, the J call TRBJ1-2; D perhaps matches TRBD1 (5 bases). CDR1 is MNHEY and CDR2 is SVGAGI in the germline V gene. Trimming took 4 bases from V and 6 from J, leaving 15 bases between them. This CDR3 has 14 amino acids.

The chain carries TRBV29-1 and TRBJ1-1; 10 bases match TRBD1. The CDR3 totals 13 residues. Germline CDR1 SQVTM, CDR2 ANQGSEA. V was clipped by 6 bases and J by 4 bases; unmatched bases: 5. CDR3 sequence: CSVSGQGSTEAFF. CDR3 DNA sequence: TGCAGCGTCTCGGGACAGGGGAGCACTGAAGCTTTCTTT.

This chain uses TRBV6-2 or TRBV6-3 with TRBJ2-1, with 9 bases identical to TRBD2. This CDR3 has 17 amino acids. Per the germline V gene, CDR1 is MNHEY and CDR2 is SVGEGT. The junction had 16 bases not matched to a gene; V was cut back by 5 bases and J by 8 bases. DNA for the CDR3: TGTGCCAGCAGTCACCCTTTAGCGGGGGCCCGAAGGGATGAGCAGTTCTTC. This translates into CASSHPLAGARRDEQFF.

This CDR3 is CASSQSRRTGELFF. CDR3 nucleotides: TGTGCCAGCAGCCAATCGCGGAGAACCGGGGAGCTGTTTTTT. The rearrangement uses TRBV14 and TRBJ2-2, with no clear D. From germline, CDR1 is SGHDN and CDR2 FVKESK. V lost 2 bases and J lost 5, with 9 bases in between. The CDR3 extends over 14 amino acids. The variable domain in full, completed from reference TRBV14 and TRBJ2-2, reads EAGVTQFPSHSVIEKGQTVTLRCDPISGHDNLYWYRRVMGKEIKFLLHFVKESKQDESGMPNNRFLAERTGGTYSTLKVQPAELEDSGVYFCASSQSRRTGELFFGEGSRLTVL.

The rearrangement links TRBV6-5 to TRBJ1-3; perhaps TRBD1 as D (6 bases). V was cut by 6 bases and J by 4 bases, with 16 bases left in between. Germline-derived CDR1 and CDR2 are MNHEY and SVGAGI. CDR3 size: 15 residues. The chain's CDR3 is CASRLHRESGNTIYF. Here the CDR3 DNA reads TGTGCCAGCAGGCTCCACAGGGAATCCGGAAACACCATATATTTT.

The J gene is TRBJ2-3, the V gene TRBV19, with D hard to call. CDR1 and CDR2 (germline): LNHDA, SQIVND (reference sequence). Trimming removed 5 bases at V and 1 base at J, with 16 bases between. The CDR3 spans 16 residues. This CDR3 is CASSRRRVQGTDTQYF. DNA for the CDR3: TGTGCCAGTAGTCGCAGGCGTGTCCAGGGCACAGATACGCAGTATTTT. Full variable domain (remainder filled in from reference TRBV19 and TRBJ2-3): DGGITQSPKYLFRKEGQNVTLSCEQNLNHDAMYWYRQDPGQGLRLIYYSQIVNDFQKGDIAEGYSVSREKKESFPLTVTSAQKNPTAFYLCASSRRRVQGTDTQYFGPGTRLTVL.

The chain recombines TRBV11-2 with TRBJ2-1; 10 bases fit TRBD2. Germline assignment: CDR1 SGHAT and CDR2 FQNNGV. J was trimmed by 5 bases and V by 4 bases; bases with no gene match: 8. The CDR3 totals 16 residues. The DNA of the CDR3 is TGTGCCAGCAGCTCCAAAACGGGACTAGCGAACAATGAGCAGTTCTTC. It is translated as CASSSKTGLANNEQFF.

The CDR3 spells CASSPRDKNTGELFF. DNA for the CDR3: TGCGCCAGCAGCCCCCGGGACAAGAACACCGGGGAGCTGTTTTTT. This chain connects TRBV4-1 to TRBJ2-2; possible D gene TRBD1, 6 bases. Germline V CDR1 and CDR2: MGHRA, YSYEKL. V gave up 4 bases and J gave up 1 base, with 10 bases separating them. The CDR3 extends over 15 amino acids.

The chain links TRBV7-9 to TRBJ1-2; D is unclear. Germline loops: CDR1 SEHNR, CDR2 FQNEAQ (reference sequence). Trimming took off 5 bases at V and 1 base at J, with 5 bases between the two ends. The CDR3 spans 12 residues. CDR3 sequence (DNA): TGTGCCAGCAGCCCTAATAACTATGGCTACACCTTC. This gives the protein CASSPNNYGYTF.

The V gene is TRBV7-9, the J gene TRBJ1-1; D is possibly TRBD1 (6 bases). Trimming removed 1 base at V and 5 bases at J, with 14 bases between. From germline, CDR1 is SEHNR and CDR2 FQNEAQ (reference sequence). This CDR3 has 15 amino acids. CDR3 protein: CASSLVTGKETEAFF. DNA of the CDR3: TGTGCCAGCAGCTTAGTAACAGGGAAGGAGACTGAAGCTTTCTTT.

This chain connects TRBV6-1 to TRBJ1-1; maybe TRBD1 (6 bases). V was clipped by 0 bases and J by 1 base, with 15 bases between them. Germline CDR1 reads MNHNS; CDR2 reads SASEGT. The CDR3 sequence is 17 residues long. The CDR3 region has the DNA TGTGCCAGCAGTGAAGCTTTCGGGGGGCTGGAGAACACTGAAGCTTTCTTT. Amino acids: CASSEAFGGLENTEAFF.

J is TRBJ2-1 and V is TRBV7-2; possible D gene TRBD2, 6 bases. CDR1 is SGHTA and CDR2 is FQGNSA in the germline V gene. The CDR3 has 15 residues. Trimming cost V 5 bases and J 9 bases, with 20 bases left between them. The CDR3: CASSPGRDVWREQFF. CDR3 sequence (DNA): TGTGCCAGCAGCCCCGGGCGGGACGTATGGCGTGAGCAGTTCTTC.